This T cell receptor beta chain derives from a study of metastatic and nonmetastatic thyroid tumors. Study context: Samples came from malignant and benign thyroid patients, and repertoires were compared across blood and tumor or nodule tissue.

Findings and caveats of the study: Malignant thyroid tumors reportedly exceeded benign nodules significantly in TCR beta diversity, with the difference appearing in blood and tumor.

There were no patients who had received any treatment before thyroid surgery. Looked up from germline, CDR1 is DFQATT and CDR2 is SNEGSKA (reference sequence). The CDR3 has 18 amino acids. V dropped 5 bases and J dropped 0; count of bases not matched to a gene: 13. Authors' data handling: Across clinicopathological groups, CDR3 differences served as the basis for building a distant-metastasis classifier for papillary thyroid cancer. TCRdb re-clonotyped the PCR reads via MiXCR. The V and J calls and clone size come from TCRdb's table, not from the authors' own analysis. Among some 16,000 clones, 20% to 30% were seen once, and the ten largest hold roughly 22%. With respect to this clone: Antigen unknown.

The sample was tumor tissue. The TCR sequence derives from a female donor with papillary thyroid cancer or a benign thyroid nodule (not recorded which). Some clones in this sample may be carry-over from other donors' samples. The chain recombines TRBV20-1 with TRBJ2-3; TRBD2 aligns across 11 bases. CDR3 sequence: CSAPSGLAGNPSTDTQYF. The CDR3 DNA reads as TGCAGTGCTCCGAGCGGACTAGCGGGCAACCCTAGCACAGATACGCAGTATTTT.